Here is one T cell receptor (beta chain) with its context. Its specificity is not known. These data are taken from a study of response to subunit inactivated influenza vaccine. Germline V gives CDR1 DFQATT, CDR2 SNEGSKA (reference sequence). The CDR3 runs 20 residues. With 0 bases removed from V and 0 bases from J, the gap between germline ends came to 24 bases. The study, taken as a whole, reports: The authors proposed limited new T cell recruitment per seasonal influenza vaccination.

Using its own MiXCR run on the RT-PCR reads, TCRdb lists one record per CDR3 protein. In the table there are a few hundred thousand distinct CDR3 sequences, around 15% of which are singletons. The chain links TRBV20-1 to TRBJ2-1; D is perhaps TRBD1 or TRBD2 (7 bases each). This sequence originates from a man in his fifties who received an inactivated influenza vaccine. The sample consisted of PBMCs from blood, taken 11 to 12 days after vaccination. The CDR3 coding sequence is TGCAGTGCTAGAGATTCATTAGGAACCCCAGGGGGGGGCTCCTACAATGAGCAGTTCTTC. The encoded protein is CSARDSLGTPGGGSYNEQFF.